Below are 8 T cell receptor beta chains sequenced from a single sample in a study of blood T cell repertoires in COVID-19 (TCRdb year 2020). Libraries were constructed by the immunoSEQ multiplex PCR assay. This is the immuneACCESS table as TCRdb keeps it, with only in-frame sequences that have V and J called. A part of the clones is gone; compared with another copy, unresolved V genes explain less than half, and the rest is unexplained. The sample table records approximately 250,000 clones; around 80% of these occur just once. Over 2% of the sample lies in the top ten. Sequencing was done on a sample of peripheral blood. Receptors originate from a man aged 35 to 55 who had recovered from COVID-19.

This chain links TRBV29-1 with TRBJ2-7; 7 bases match TRBD2. The ends lost 1 base at V and 5 bases at J; junction bases unmatched: 14. The CDR3 totals 16 residues. Per germline, CDR1 SQVTM and CDR2 ANQGSEA. DNA of the CDR3: TGCAGCGTTGAAGGTAAGTCCATGTGGGGGGGTAACGAGCAGTACTTC. Translating gives CSVEGKSMWGGNEQYF.

This rearrangement joins TRBV2 to TRBJ2-3; D may be TRBD2 (6 bases). V lost 5 bases to trimming and J lost 4 bases, with 16 bases between them. CDR3 length: 15 residues. Germline V gene sequence: CDR1 SNHLY, CDR2 FYNNEI. In DNA form, the CDR3 reads TGTGCCAGCAGTCAAGACCGGGACTTCTCAGATACGCAGTATTTT. This translates into CASSQDRDFSDTQYF.

Here the CDR3 DNA reads TGTGCCAGCAGTTTGGAGCACGAGCAGTACTTC. As protein: CASSLEHEQYF. This rearrangement joins TRBV12-3 or TRBV12-4 to TRBJ2-7; no reliable D call. Trimming shortened V by 3 bases and J by 5 bases, and 5 bases separated the two germline ends. The CDR3 totals 11 residues.

The table lists this clone with a few counts. The chain links TRBV7-8 to TRBJ1-1; the D gene is possibly TRBD1 (5 bases). The CDR3 loop spans 13 amino acids. CDR1 and CDR2 (germline): SGHVS, FQNEAQ. Trimming stripped 9 bases from V and 0 bases from J, with 11 bases between. CDR3 region: CASKTAMNTEAFF. The CDR3, as DNA: TGTGCCAGTAAGACAGCCATGAACACTGAAGCTTTCTTT.

The chain has TRBV3-1 (or the pseudogene TRBV3-2) and TRBJ2-2; TRBD2 is a possible D gene (6 bases). The germline V and J ends were trimmed by 3 bases and 1 base, with 12 bases remaining between them. There are 16 residues in the CDR3. Germline loops: CDR1 LGHDT, CDR2 YNNKEL (reference sequence). CDR3 coding DNA: TGTGCCAGCAGCCAGCCAAGTAGCGGGAACACCGGGGAGCTGTTTTTT. This codes for CASSQPSSGNTGELFF.

The V and J genes are TRBV28 and TRBJ1-5; 8 positions match TRBD1. This CDR3 has 22 residues. The germline V gene encodes CDR1 MDHEN and CDR2 SYDVKM. With V trimmed by 5 bases and J by 4 bases, 28 bases remained unmatched. This CDR3 reads CASSHPEFYLSGQGEGNQPQHF. CDR3 in DNA: TGTGCCAGCAGTCATCCCGAGTTTTATTTGTCAGGACAGGGAGAAGGAAATCAGCCCCAGCATTTT. Full variable domain (missing parts from reference TRBV28 and TRBJ1-5): DVKVTQSSRYLVKRTGEKVFLECVQDMDHENMFWYRQDPGLGLRLIYFSYDVKMKEKGDIPEGYSVSREKKERFSLILESASTNQTSMYLCASSHPEFYLSGQGEGNQPQHFGDGTRLSIL.

This sequence joins TRBV6-1 and TRBJ2-7, with 7 bases aligning to TRBD2. The CDR3 consists of 13 residues. V trimming: 8 bases; J trimming: 3 bases; junction bases outside the gene matches: 7. CDR1 and CDR2 (germline): MNHNS, SASEGT. The CDR3 is CASCKRELYEQYF. The CDR3, as DNA: TGTGCCAGCTGCAAGCGGGAACTCTACGAGCAGTACTTC.

The V gene is TRBV4-1, the J gene TRBJ1-2; a weak D match, TRBD1 (5 bases). Germline values: CDR1 MGHRA, CDR2 YSYEKL. The CDR3 has 15 residues. With 0 bases removed from V and 5 bases from J, the gap between germline ends came to 13 bases. The DNA of the CDR3 is TGCGCCAGCAGCCAAGATAGTTGGACAATTTATGGCTACACCTTC. Translated, it gives CASSQDSWTIYGYTF.